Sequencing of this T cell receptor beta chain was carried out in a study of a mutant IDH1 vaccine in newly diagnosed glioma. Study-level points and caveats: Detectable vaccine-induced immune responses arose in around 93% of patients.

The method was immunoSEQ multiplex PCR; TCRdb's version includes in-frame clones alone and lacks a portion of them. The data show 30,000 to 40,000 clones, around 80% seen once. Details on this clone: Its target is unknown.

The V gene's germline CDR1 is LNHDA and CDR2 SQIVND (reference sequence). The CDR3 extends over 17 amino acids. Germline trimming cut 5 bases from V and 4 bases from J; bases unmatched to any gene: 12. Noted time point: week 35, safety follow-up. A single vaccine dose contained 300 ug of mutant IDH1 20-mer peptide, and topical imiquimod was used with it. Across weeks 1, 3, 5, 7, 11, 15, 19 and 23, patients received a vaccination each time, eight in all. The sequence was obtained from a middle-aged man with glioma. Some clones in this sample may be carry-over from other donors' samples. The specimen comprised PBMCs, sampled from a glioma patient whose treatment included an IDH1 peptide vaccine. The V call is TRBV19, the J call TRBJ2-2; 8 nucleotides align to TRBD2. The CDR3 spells CASSFSRGGGRTGELFF. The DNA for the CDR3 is TGTGCCAGTAGTTTCTCACGGGGGGGAGGGCGCACCGGGGAGCTGTTTTTT.